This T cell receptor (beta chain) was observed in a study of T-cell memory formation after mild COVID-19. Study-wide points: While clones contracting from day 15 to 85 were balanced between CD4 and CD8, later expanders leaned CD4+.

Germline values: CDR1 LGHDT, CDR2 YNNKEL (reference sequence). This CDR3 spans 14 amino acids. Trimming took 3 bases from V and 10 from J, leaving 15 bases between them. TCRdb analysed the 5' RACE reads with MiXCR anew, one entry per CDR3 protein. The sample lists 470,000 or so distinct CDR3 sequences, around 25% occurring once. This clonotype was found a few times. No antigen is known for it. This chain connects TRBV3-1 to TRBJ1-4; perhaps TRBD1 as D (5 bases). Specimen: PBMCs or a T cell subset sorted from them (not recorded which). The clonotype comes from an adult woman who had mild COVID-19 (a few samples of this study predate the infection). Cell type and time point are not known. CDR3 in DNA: TGTGCCAGCAGCCAGGCTCGTGGGGGGTCAAAACTGTTTTTT. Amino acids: CASSQARGGSKLFF.